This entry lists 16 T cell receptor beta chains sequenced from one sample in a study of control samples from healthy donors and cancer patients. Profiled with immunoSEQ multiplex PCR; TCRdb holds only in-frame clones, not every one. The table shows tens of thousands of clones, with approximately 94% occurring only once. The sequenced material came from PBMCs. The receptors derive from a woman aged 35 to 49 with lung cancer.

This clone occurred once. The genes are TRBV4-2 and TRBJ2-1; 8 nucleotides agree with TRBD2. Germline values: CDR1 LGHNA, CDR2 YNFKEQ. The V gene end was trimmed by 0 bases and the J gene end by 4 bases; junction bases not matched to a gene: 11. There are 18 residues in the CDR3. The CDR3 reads CASSQETGGVRRYNEQFF. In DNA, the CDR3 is TGTGCCAGCAGCCAAGAGACGGGGGGGGTCAGGAGGTACAATGAGCAGTTCTTC.

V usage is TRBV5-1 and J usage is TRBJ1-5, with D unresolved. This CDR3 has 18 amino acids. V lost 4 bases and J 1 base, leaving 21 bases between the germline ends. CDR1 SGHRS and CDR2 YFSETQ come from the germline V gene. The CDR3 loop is CASSPAGLDISSNQPQHF. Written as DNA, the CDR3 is TGCGCCAGCAGCCCTGCGGGTTTGGATATATCCAGCAATCAGCCCCAGCATTTT.

Written as DNA, the CDR3 is TGTGCCTGGAAGGAAAAAGGGGGCAACAGAAACACCATATATTTT. Its translation is CAWKEKGGNRNTIYF. This chain joins TRBV30 and TRBJ1-3; 7 bases match TRBD1. There are 15 residues in the CDR3. V lost 4 bases, J lost 5 bases, and 11 bases stayed unmatched. The germline gives CDR1 GTSNPN, CDR2 SVGIG (reference sequence).

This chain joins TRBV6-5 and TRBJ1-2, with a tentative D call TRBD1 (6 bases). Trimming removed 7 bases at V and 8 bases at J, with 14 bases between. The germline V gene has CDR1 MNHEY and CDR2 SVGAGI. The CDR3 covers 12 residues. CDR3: CASNTGLGGYTF. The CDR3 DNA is TGTGCCAGCAATACAGGGTTGGGAGGCTACACCTTC.

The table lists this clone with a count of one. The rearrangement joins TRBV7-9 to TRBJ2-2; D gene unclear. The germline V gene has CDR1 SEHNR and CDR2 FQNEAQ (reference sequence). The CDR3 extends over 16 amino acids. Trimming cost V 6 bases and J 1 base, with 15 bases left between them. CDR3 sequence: CASSLPGLGNTGELFF. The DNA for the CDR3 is TGTGCCAGCAGTCTCCCGGGCCTAGGGAACACCGGGGAGCTGTTTTTT. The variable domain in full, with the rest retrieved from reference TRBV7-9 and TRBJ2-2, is DTGVSQNPRHKITKRGQNVTFRCDPISEHNRLYWYRQTLGQGPEFLTYFQNEAQLEKSRLLSDRFSAERPKGSFSTLEIQRTEQGDSAMYLCASSLPGLGNTGELFFGEGSRLTVL.

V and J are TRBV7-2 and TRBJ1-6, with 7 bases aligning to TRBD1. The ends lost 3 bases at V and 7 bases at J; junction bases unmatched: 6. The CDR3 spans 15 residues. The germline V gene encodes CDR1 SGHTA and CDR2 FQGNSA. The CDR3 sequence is CASSFYRGSNSPLHF. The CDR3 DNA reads TGTGCCAGCAGCTTCTACAGGGGCAGCAATTCACCCCTCCACTTT. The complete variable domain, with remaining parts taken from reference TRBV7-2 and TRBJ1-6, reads GAGVSQSPSNKVTEKGKDVELRCDPISGHTALYWYRQSLGQGLEFLIYFQGNSAPDKSGLPSDRFSAERTGGSVSTLTIQRTQQEDSAVYLCASSFYRGSNSPLHFGNGTRLTVT.

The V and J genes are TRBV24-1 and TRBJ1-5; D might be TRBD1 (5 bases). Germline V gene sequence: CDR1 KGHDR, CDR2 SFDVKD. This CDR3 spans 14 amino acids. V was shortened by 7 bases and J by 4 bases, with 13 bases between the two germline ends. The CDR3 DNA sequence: TGTGCCACCAGCCCTCGCGACAGAAATCAGCCCCAGCATTTT. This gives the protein CATSPRDRNQPQHF.

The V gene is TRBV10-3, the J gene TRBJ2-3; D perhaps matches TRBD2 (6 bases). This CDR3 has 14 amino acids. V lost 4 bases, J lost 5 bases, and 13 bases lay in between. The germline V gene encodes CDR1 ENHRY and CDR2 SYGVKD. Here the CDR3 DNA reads TGTGCCATCAGTGTTACCGGGGGAGAAGATACGCAGTATTTT. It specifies CAISVTGGEDTQYF.

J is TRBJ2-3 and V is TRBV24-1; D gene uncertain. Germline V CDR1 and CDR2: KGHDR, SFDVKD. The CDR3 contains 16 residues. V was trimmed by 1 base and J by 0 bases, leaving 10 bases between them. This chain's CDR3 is CATSDFGDISTDTQYF. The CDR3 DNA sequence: TGTGCCACCAGTGATTTTGGAGACATTAGCACAGATACGCAGTATTTT.

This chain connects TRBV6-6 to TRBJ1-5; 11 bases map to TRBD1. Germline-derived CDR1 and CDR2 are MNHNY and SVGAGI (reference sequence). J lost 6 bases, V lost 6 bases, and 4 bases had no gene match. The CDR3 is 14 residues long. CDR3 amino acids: CASRLGQGVQPQHF. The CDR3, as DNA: TGTGCCAGCAGACTGGGACAGGGGGTTCAGCCCCAGCATTTT.

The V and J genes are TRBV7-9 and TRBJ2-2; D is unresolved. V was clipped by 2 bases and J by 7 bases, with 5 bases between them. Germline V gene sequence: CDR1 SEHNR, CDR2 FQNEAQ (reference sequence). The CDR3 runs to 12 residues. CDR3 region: CASSLTHGELFF. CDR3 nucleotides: TGTGCCAGCAGCTTAACGCACGGGGAGCTGTTTTTT.

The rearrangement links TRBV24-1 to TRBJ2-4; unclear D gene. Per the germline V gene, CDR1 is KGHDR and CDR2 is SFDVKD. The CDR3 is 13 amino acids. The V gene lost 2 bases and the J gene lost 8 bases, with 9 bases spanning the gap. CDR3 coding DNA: TGTGCCACCAGTGATTCAGCCGAAGACATTCAGTACTTC. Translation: CATSDSAEDIQYF.

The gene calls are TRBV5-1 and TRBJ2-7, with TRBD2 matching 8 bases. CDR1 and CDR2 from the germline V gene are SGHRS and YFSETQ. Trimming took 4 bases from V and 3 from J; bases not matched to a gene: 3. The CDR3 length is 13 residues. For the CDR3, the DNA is TGCGCCAGCAGCCCGGGGGGGGGCTACGAGCAGTACTTC. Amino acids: CASSPGGGYEQYF.

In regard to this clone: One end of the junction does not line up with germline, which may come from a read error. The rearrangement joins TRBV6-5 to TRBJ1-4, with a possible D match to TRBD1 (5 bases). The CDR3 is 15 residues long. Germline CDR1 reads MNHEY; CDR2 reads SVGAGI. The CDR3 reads CASSLMWGTSEKLFF. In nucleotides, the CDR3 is TGTGCCAGCTCCTTAATGTGGGGGACTAGTGAAAAACTGTTTTTT.

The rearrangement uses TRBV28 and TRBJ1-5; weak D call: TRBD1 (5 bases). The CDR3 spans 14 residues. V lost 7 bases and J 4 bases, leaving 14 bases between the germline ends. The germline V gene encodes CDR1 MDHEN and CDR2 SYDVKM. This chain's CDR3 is CASTLQGRNQPQHF. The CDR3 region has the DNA TGTGCCAGCACTCTGCAGGGACGAAATCAGCCCCAGCATTTT.

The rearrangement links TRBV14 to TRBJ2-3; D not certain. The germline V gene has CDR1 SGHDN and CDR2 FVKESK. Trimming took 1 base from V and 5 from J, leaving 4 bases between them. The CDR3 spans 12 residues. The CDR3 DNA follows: TGTGCCAGCAGCCAAGTGGGAGATACGCAGTATTTT. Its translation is CASSQVGDTQYF.